This record concerns one T cell receptor beta chain sequence. This entry is derived from a study of OX40 agonist ivuxolimab in advanced cancers. Libraries were prepared by immunoSEQ multiplex PCR; TCRdb keeps only in-frame clonotypes and omits some of them. Among fewer than 90,000 clones listed, 90% to 95% were seen once. Individuals having autoimmune disease history or systemic immunosuppression were not enrolled. The CDR3 sequence is 12 residues long. V was pared by 2 bases and J by 3 bases, with 8 bases between. CDR1 is GTSNPN and CDR2 is SVGIG in the germline V gene (reference sequence). The material was CD4+ or CD8+ T cells sorted from blood, obtained in a trial of the OX40 agonist ivuxolimab. This TCR came from an adult with an advanced solid tumor such as melanoma, head and neck, liver or kidney cancer. This chain joins TRBV30 and TRBJ2-7; D is perhaps TRBD1 (5 bases). CDR3 region: CAWSLQGYEQYF. The CDR3, as DNA: TGTGCCTGGAGTCTCCAGGGCTACGAGCAGTACTTC.